Shown below are 29 T cell receptor beta chains from a single sample sequenced in a study of control samples from healthy donors and cancer patients. Measured with immunoSEQ multiplex PCR; TCRdb has only the in-frame clones, and not every one. The data contain about 22,000 clones, roughly 84% of them singletons. What was sequenced was PBMCs. All receptors derive from a man aged 60-69 years with head and neck cancer.

V gene TRBV19 combines with J gene TRBJ2-2; D gene uncertain. This CDR3 has 14 residues. CDR1 LNHDA and CDR2 SQIVND come from the germline V gene (reference sequence). V was pared by 1 base and J by 4 bases, with 7 bases between. For the CDR3, the DNA is TGTGCCAGTAGTATAGGAAGTCTCACCGGGGAGCTGTTTTTT. Translating gives CASSIGSLTGELFF.

The CDR3 nucleotides read TGTGCCAGCTCACAAGGGTACGGGACGAGCGGCGGGACCCAGTACTTC. Translated, it gives CASSQGYGTSGGTQYF. The V call is TRBV18, the J call TRBJ2-5, with D possibly called TRBD1 or TRBD2 (5 bases each). This CDR3 has 16 residues. Deletions cut 4 bases from V and 7 bases from J, with 22 bases between. Germline-derived CDR1 and CDR2 are KGHSH and LQKENI.

The J gene is TRBJ2-7, the V gene TRBV29-1; 8 nucleotides match TRBD1. The CDR3 sequence is 12 residues long. Germline CDR1 is SQVTM and CDR2 is ANQGSEA. V gave up 5 bases and J gave up 2 bases; unmatched junction bases: 2. The CDR3, as DNA: TGCAGCGTTATGGGACAGGCCTACGAGCAGTACTTC. Protein product: CSVMGQAYEQYF.

The V gene is TRBV11-2, the J gene TRBJ1-1; D unclear. Trimming pared 2 bases from V and 1 base from J, leaving 11 bases between. There are 15 residues in the CDR3. Looked up from germline, CDR1 is SGHAT and CDR2 is FQNNGV. This CDR3 is CASSLWGTPNTEAFF. DNA of the CDR3: TGTGCCAGCAGCTTATGGGGAACGCCGAACACTGAAGCTTTCTTT.

Notes on this clone: The sample holds other DNA sequences that translate to the same CDR3. The chain couples TRBV19 to TRBJ1-1; a weak D match, TRBD1 (5 bases). V lost 7 bases to trimming and J lost 3 bases, with 15 bases between them. The CDR3 runs to 14 residues. In germline, CDR1 is LNHDA, CDR2 SQIVND (reference sequence). CDR3 nucleotide sequence: TGTGCCAGTACCGATTTTAGGGGTGACACTGAAGCTTTCTTT. Protein product: CASTDFRGDTEAFF.

The table lists this clone with a few counts. This chain joins TRBV7-2 and TRBJ2-1; D is perhaps TRBD2 (5 bases). Germline V gene data show CDR1 as SGHTA and CDR2 as FQGNSA. The V gene lost 5 bases and the J gene lost 2 bases, with 13 bases spanning the gap. This CDR3 is 15 amino acids long. The CDR3 bases are TGTGCCAGCAGCCTCAACGGGGAGCCCTACAATGAGCAGTTCTTC. This encodes CASSLNGEPYNEQFF.

The chain has TRBV27 and TRBJ1-2, with D hard to call. V was shortened by 0 bases and J by 4 bases, with 9 bases between the two germline ends. The CDR3 is made up of 14 amino acids. The germline V gene encodes CDR1 MNHEY and CDR2 SMNVEV (reference sequence). For the CDR3, the DNA is TGTGCCAGCAGTTTATCGAAGGCCCCCTATGGCTACACCTTC. It translates to CASSLSKAPYGYTF.

The chain couples TRBV4-3 to TRBJ1-2; maybe TRBD1 (5 bases). Germline V CDR1 and CDR2: LGHNA, YSLEER. Trimming removed 0 bases from V and 7 bases from J, with 18 bases in between. This CDR3 is built from 16 residues. The CDR3 DNA is TGCGCCAGCAGCCAAGATGCGGAGGGCAGGGAGAGTGGCTACACCTTC. As protein: CASSQDAEGRESGYTF.

V and J are TRBV5-1 and TRBJ1-6; D not certain. The CDR3 covers 17 residues. The germline V and J ends were trimmed by 2 bases and 10 bases, with 22 bases remaining between them. CDR1 and CDR2 (germline): SGHRS, YFSETQ. CDR3: CASSFEGAVGLGSPLHF. DNA of the CDR3: TGCGCCAGCAGCTTTGAAGGCGCCGTTGGACTGGGATCACCCCTCCACTTT.

This sequence joins TRBV16 and TRBJ2-7; maybe TRBD1 (6 bases). This CDR3 region has 15 residues. Germline V gene data show CDR1 as KGHSY and CDR2 as FQNENV. V lost 4 bases and J 7 bases, leaving 20 bases between the germline ends. The CDR3 sequence is CASSPRDRPVREQYF. The CDR3 DNA is TGTGCCAGCAGCCCGAGAGACAGGCCCGTGAGAGAGCAGTACTTC.

The chain employs TRBV9 and TRBJ2-6; TRBD2 is a possible D gene (6 bases). Germline V gene sequence: CDR1 SGDLS, CDR2 YYNGEE. CDR3 length: 17 residues. V lost 0 bases, J lost 4 bases, and 14 bases lay in between. The CDR3 loop is CASSVGGRITGANVLTF. DNA for the CDR3: TGTGCCAGCAGCGTAGGGGGGAGGATCACCGGGGCCAACGTCCTGACTTTC.

A single count supports this clone. The V and J genes are TRBV7-2 and TRBJ2-1, with 8 bases fitting TRBD2. Germline V lookup: CDR1 SGHTA, CDR2 FQGNSA. Trimming at V came to 3 bases and at J to 0 bases, leaving 10 bases not matched to a gene. This CDR3 comprises 18 residues. CDR3: CASSFPRASGSSYNEQFF. DNA for the CDR3: TGTGCCAGCAGCTTCCCACGGGCGAGCGGGAGCTCCTACAATGAGCAGTTCTTC.

This chain uses TRBV11-3 with TRBJ1-1; D might be TRBD1 (6 bases). This CDR3 comprises 13 residues. Germline V gene sequence: CDR1 SGHNT, CDR2 YENEEA. Trimming removed 5 bases from V and 1 base from J, with 8 bases in between. CDR3 in amino acids: CASSIQGNTEAFF. CDR3 sequence (DNA): TGTGCCAGCAGCATACAGGGGAACACTGAAGCTTTCTTT. Complete variable domain (other parts from reference TRBV11-3 and TRBJ1-1): EAGVVQSPRYKIIEKKQPVAFWCNPISGHNTLYWYLQNLGQGPELLIRYENEEAVDDSQLPKDRFSAERLKGVDSTLKIQPAELGDSAVYLCASSIQGNTEAFFGQGTRLTVV.

This clone occurred once. CDR3 residues: CASSRQGQGDADTQYF. DNA of the CDR3: TGTGCCAGCAGCCGTCAGGGACAGGGGGACGCAGATACGCAGTATTTT. V usage is TRBV5-5 and J usage is TRBJ2-3; 11 nucleotides match TRBD1. Trimming at V came to 4 bases and at J to 4 bases, leaving 8 bases not matched to a gene. The germline V gene has CDR1 SGHKS and CDR2 YYEKEE (reference sequence). The CDR3 loop spans 16 amino acids.

This chain connects TRBV11-3 to TRBJ2-7; a weak D match, TRBD1 (6 bases). In germline, CDR1 is SGHNT, CDR2 YENEEA. V dropped 5 bases and J dropped 2 bases, with 13 bases sitting between them. The CDR3 runs 14 residues. The CDR3 DNA reads as TGTGCCAGCAGCCCCCGGACAGCCGCCTACGAGCAGTACTTC. This encodes CASSPRTAAYEQYF. Full variable domain (rest looked up from reference TRBV11-3 and TRBJ2-7): EAGVVQSPRYKIIEKKQPVAFWCNPISGHNTLYWYLQNLGQGPELLIRYENEEAVDDSQLPKDRFSAERLKGVDSTLKIQPAELGDSAVYLCASSPRTAAYEQYFGPGTRLTVT.

This chain links TRBV5-1 with TRBJ2-5; TRBD2 matches 11 bases. The germline CDR1 and CDR2 sequences are SGHRS and YFSETQ. The J segment lost 5 bases and the V segment lost 0 bases, leaving 6 bases of the junction unmatched. The CDR3 has 16 amino acids. The CDR3 nucleotides are TGCGCCAGCAGCTTGGTAGCGGGGGGGCCTGAGGAGACCCAGTACTTC. This sequence encodes CASSLVAGGPEETQYF.

The chain links TRBV14 to TRBJ2-7; 11 bases map to TRBD2. The junction had 2 bases not matched to a gene; V was cut back by 4 bases and J by 3 bases. Per the germline V gene, CDR1 is SGHDN and CDR2 is FVKESK. The CDR3 covers 14 residues. CDR3 loop: CASSRTSGSYEQYF. In DNA, the CDR3 is TGTGCCAGCAGCCGAACTAGCGGGAGCTACGAGCAGTACTTC.

The rearrangement joins TRBV30 to TRBJ1-5; 7 bases agree with TRBD1. CDR3 length equals 13 residues. Germline V gene data show CDR1 as GTSNPN and CDR2 as SVGIG (reference sequence). Unmatched junction bases numbered 2, after V lost 1 base and J lost 5 bases. DNA for the CDR3: TGTGCCTGGAGTGGAGGGGGCGATCAGCCCCAGCATTTT. Residues: CAWSGGGDQPQHF. Variable domain in full (rest from reference TRBV30 and TRBJ1-5): SQTIHQWPATLVQPVGSPLSLECTVEGTSNPNLYWYRQAAGRGLQLLFYSVGIGQISSEVPQNLSASRPQDRQFILSSKKLLLSDSGFYLCAWSGGGDQPQHFGDGTRLSIL.

This clone has a handful of counts. This sample also contains other DNA sequences that code for the same CDR3. The CDR3, as DNA: TGTGCCAGCAGTTACTTACCAGGGGTGTCCTACGAGCAGTACTTC. Its translation: CASSYLPGVSYEQYF. This rearrangement joins TRBV6-5 to TRBJ2-7; TRBD1 is a possible D gene (6 bases). The CDR3 is 15 amino acids. V was trimmed by 1 base and J by 1 base, leaving 11 bases between them. CDR1 MNHEY and CDR2 SVGAGI come from the germline V gene.

The chain recombines TRBV11-3 with TRBJ1-4; D ambiguous. V was cut by 5 bases and J by 4 bases, with 11 bases left in between. The length of the CDR3 is 14 residues. Germline V CDR1 and CDR2: SGHNT, YENEEA. CDR3 in DNA: TGTGCCAGCAGCCCCGGCCCCAGTAATGAAAAACTGTTTTTT. This sequence encodes CASSPGPSNEKLFF. Full variable domain (missing parts from reference TRBV11-3 and TRBJ1-4): EAGVVQSPRYKIIEKKQPVAFWCNPISGHNTLYWYLQNLGQGPELLIRYENEEAVDDSQLPKDRFSAERLKGVDSTLKIQPAELGDSAVYLCASSPGPSNEKLFFGSGTQLSVL.

The rearrangement links TRBV27 to TRBJ1-2; TRBD1 matches at 8 bases. The CDR3 spans 12 residues. Germline values: CDR1 MNHEY, CDR2 SMNVEV (reference sequence). The V and J ends lost 5 bases and 10 bases, in that order; junction bases with no gene match: 6. The CDR3 sequence is CASSPLQGDYTF. DNA of the CDR3: TGTGCCAGCAGTCCCCTACAGGGGGACTACACCTTC.

The gene calls are TRBV27 and TRBJ2-1; 8 bases line up with TRBD2. Trimming removed 5 bases from V and 3 bases from J; junction bases left unmatched: 9. CDR3 size: 16 residues. Germline CDR1 MNHEY, CDR2 SMNVEV (reference sequence). The CDR3 spells CASSEKRERFYNEQFF. CDR3 bases: TGTGCCAGCAGTGAAAAGCGGGAGCGGTTCTACAATGAGCAGTTCTTC.

This clone came up a few times. V and J are TRBV7-2 and TRBJ1-1; 8 bases match TRBD1. In germline, CDR1 is SGHTA, CDR2 FQGNSA. This CDR3 has 16 residues. V dropped 1 base and J dropped 4; count of bases not matched to a gene: 8. The CDR3 region is CASSLEAGGFVTEAFF. The CDR3, as DNA: TGTGCCAGCAGCTTAGAAGCAGGGGGCTTTGTCACTGAAGCTTTCTTT. The complete variable domain, with remaining parts taken from reference TRBV7-2 and TRBJ1-1, reads GAGVSQSPSNKVTEKGKDVELRCDPISGHTALYWYRQSLGQGLEFLIYFQGNSAPDKSGLPSDRFSAERTGGSVSTLTIQRTQQEDSAVYLCASSLEAGGFVTEAFFGQGTRLTVV.

This chain links TRBV2 with TRBJ1-3, with 8 nucleotides matching TRBD1. The germline CDR1 and CDR2 sequences are SNHLY and FYNNEI. The V segment lost 3 bases and the J segment 4 bases; nucleotides outside the gene matches: 2. The CDR3 length is 14 residues. CDR3 in amino acids: CASSEDRAGNTIYF. The CDR3 DNA reads TGTGCCAGCAGTGAGGACAGGGCCGGAAACACCATATATTTT.

The V gene is TRBV3-1 (or the pseudogene TRBV3-2), the J gene TRBJ2-7; a weak D match, TRBD2 (7 bases). CDR3 length: 15 amino acids. CDR1 is LGHDT, CDR2 YNNKEL, per germline (reference sequence). Trimming shortened V by 1 base and J by 3 bases, and 13 bases separated the two germline ends. CDR3 in amino acids: CASSQGAGALYEQYF. CDR3 DNA: TGTGCCAGCAGCCAAGGCGCGGGGGCGCTCTACGAGCAGTACTTC.

The gene calls are TRBV7-8 and TRBJ1-2; D uncertain. This CDR3 comprises 13 residues. Germline assignment: CDR1 SGHVS and CDR2 FQNEAQ. Trimming took 5 bases from V and 2 from J, leaving 9 bases between them. The CDR3 region is CASSPAENYGYTF. The CDR3 DNA reads TGTGCCAGCAGCCCCGCGGAAAACTATGGCTACACCTTC. The full variable domain, its missing parts supplied by reference TRBV7-8 and TRBJ1-2, is GAGVSQSPRYKVAKRGQDVALRCDPISGHVSLFWYQQALGQGPEFLTYFQNEAQLDKSGLPSDRFFAERPEGSVSTLKIQRTQQEDSAVYLCASSPAENYGYTFGSGTRLTVV.

The chain recombines TRBV7-2 with TRBJ2-3; 9 positions agree with TRBD2. V shed 5 bases, J shed 4 bases, and the junction held 7 bases outside the gene matches. This CDR3 is built from 15 residues. Germline lookup yields CDR1 SGHTA and CDR2 FQGNSA. CDR3 protein: CASSQRRGGADTQYF. CDR3 nucleotides: TGTGCCAGCAGCCAACGGCGGGGGGGCGCAGATACGCAGTATTTT.

The chain links TRBV5-1 to TRBJ2-1; possibly TRBD1 for D (5 bases). Germline CDR1 and CDR2: SGHRS and YFSETQ. The CDR3 contains 14 residues. V dropped 0 bases and J dropped 7 bases, with 11 bases sitting between them. CDR3 nucleotides: TGCGCCAGCAGCTTGGCCAGGGCCTCTAATGAGCAGTTCTTC. Translated, it gives CASSLARASNEQFF.

The rearrangement uses TRBV10-3 and TRBJ1-1; D is undetermined. Trimming removed 6 bases at V and 1 base at J, with 6 bases between. This CDR3 is built from 12 residues. The germline gives CDR1 ENHRY, CDR2 SYGVKD. The CDR3 here is CAIRGQNTEAFF. The CDR3 DNA reads TGTGCCATCAGAGGCCAGAACACTGAAGCTTTCTTT.